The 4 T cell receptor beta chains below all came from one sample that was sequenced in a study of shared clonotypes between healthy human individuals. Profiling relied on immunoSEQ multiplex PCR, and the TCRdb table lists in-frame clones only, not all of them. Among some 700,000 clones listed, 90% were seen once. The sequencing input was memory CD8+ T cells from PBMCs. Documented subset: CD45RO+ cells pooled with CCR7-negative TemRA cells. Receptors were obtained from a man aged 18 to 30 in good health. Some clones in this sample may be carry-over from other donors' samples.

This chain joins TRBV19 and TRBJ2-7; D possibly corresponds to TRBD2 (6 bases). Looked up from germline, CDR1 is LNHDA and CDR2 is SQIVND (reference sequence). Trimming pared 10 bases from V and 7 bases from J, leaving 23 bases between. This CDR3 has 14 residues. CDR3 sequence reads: CATSEQDYVTEQYF. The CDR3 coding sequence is TGTGCCACTTCGGAACAGGACTACGTTACAGAGCAGTACTTC.

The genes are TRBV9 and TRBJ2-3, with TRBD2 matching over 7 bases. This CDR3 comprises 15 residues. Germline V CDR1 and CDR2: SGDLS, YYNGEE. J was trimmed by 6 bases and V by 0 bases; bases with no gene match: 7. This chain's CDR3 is CASSVAGGFADTQYF. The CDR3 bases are TGTGCCAGCAGCGTAGCGGGAGGATTTGCGGATACGCAGTATTTT.

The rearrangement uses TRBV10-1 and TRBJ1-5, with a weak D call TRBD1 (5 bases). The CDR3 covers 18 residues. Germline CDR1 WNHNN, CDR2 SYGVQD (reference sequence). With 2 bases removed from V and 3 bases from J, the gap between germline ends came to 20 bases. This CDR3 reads CASSEETRGPYNNQPQHF. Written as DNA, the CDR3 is TGCGCCAGCAGTGAGGAGACAAGGGGCCCATATAACAATCAGCCCCAGCATTTT.

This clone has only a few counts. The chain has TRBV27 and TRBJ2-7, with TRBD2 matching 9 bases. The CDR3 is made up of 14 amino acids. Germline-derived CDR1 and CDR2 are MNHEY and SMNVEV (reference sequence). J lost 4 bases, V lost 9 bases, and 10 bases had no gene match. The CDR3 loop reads CASALSGSGYEQYF. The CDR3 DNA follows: TGTGCCAGTGCCCTTAGCGGGAGCGGATACGAGCAGTACTTC.